Given below is one TCR beta chain in context. What it binds is unknown. Libraries were prepared by immunoSEQ multiplex PCR; TCRdb keeps only in-frame clonotypes and omits some of them. The table lists approximately 190,000 clones, approximately 92% of them singletons, with roughly 1.4% in the top ten. This CDR3 spans 13 amino acids. Germline lookup yields CDR1 SGHTA and CDR2 FQGNSA. Trimming shortened V by 5 bases and J by 1 base, and 8 bases separated the two germline ends. The sample comes from a study of T cell responses to AZD1222 COVID-19 vaccine. Study results and caveats: Vaccine-associated CD4 TCRs spanned spike, dominant at 160-218 and 743-854. Reportedly, close to half of spike-specific TCRs are directed against unmutated variant regions. AZD1222 recipients seropositive at baseline numbered only six.

The chain employs TRBV7-2 and TRBJ1-1; D call uncertain. This TCR came from an adult in good health. The sample here was peripheral blood, taken on day 0 of AZD1222 vaccination. The CDR3 protein is CASSESGNTEAFF. As DNA, the CDR3 is TGTGCCAGCAGCGAATCAGGGAACACTGAAGCTTTCTTT.